This passage covers 26 T cell receptor beta chains from one sample sequenced in a study of cytomegalovirus exposure and HLA in healthy donors. PCR used 60 Vbeta primers and 13 Jbeta primers. The table came from immunoSEQ multiplex PCR; TCRdb's copy has only in-frame clones and leaves some out. The repertoire holds around 150,000 clones, over 60% seen once, with approximately 2% in the top ten. Material for sequencing was PBMCs. These receptors were collected from a man aged 40-50 years in good health and CMV-seronegative.

This clone has a handful of counts. The V gene is TRBV2, the J gene TRBJ2-7; 7 bases line up with TRBD1. CDR3 length: 14 amino acids. Losses at the gene ends were 7 bases for V and 0 bases for J; bases not matched to a gene: 6. Germline V gene sequence: CDR1 SNHLY, CDR2 FYNNEI. In nucleotides, the CDR3 is TGTGCCAGCAACCGGGACAGTAGCTCCTACGAGCAGTACTTC. Amino acids: CASNRDSSSYEQYF.

This rearrangement joins TRBV15 to TRBJ1-1; 7 bases match TRBD1. The germline gives CDR1 LNHNV, CDR2 YYDKDF (reference sequence). This CDR3 has 17 residues. With V trimmed by 2 bases and J by 2 bases, 11 bases remained unmatched. The CDR3 is CATSRLHTGVSNTEAFF. The CDR3 region has the DNA TGTGCCACCAGCAGACTACACACAGGGGTCTCAAACACTGAAGCTTTCTTT.

This clone was observed a handful of times. The gene calls are TRBV5-5 and TRBJ2-2; the D gene is possibly TRBD2 (5 bases). Trimming removed 0 bases from V and 3 bases from J, with 6 bases in between. Looked up from germline, CDR1 is SGHKS and CDR2 is YYEKEE (reference sequence). CDR3 length: 14 residues. The CDR3 sequence is CASSLGLYTGELFF. The CDR3 DNA is TGTGCCAGCAGCTTGGGACTATACACCGGGGAGCTGTTTTTT.

V is TRBV9 and J is TRBJ2-3; tentatively, D is TRBD2 (7 bases). With 3 bases removed from V and 5 bases from J, the gap between germline ends came to 22 bases. This CDR3 comprises 17 residues. In germline, CDR1 is SGDLS, CDR2 YYNGEE. The CDR3 coding sequence is TGTGCCAGCAGCGCGTCCTCGCGGTGGGGGGGCGGAGATACGCAGTATTTT. Encoded protein: CASSASSRWGGGDTQYF.

The chain joins TRBV9 to TRBJ1-1, with TRBD1 matching over 8 bases. CDR1 and CDR2 from the germline V gene are SGDLS and YYNGEE. Losses at the gene ends were 3 bases for V and 2 bases for J; bases not matched to a gene: 6. The CDR3 extends over 15 amino acids. The CDR3, as DNA: TGTGCCAGCAGCGCCGGACAGGGAGGTAACACTGAAGCTTTCTTT. Its translation: CASSAGQGGNTEAFF.

The chain links TRBV2 to TRBJ2-7; TRBD1 aligns across 9 bases. The CDR3 extends over 13 amino acids. The junction had 8 bases not matched to a gene; V was cut back by 5 bases and J by 9 bases. The V gene's germline CDR1 is SNHLY and CDR2 FYNNEI. The CDR3: CASSSGQGPTQYF. The CDR3 bases are TGTGCCAGCAGTTCCGGACAGGGGCCGACGCAGTACTTC.

The chain combines TRBV6-6 with TRBJ2-7; the D is unclear. Trimming left V 3 bases short and J 2 bases short, with 17 bases between. Per the germline V gene, CDR1 is MNHNY and CDR2 is SVGAGI (reference sequence). The CDR3 is made up of 16 amino acids. The CDR3 DNA is TGTGCCAGCAGTTATTCTTCGAGCAGGTCCCCCTACGAGCAGTACTTC. Translation: CASSYSSSRSPYEQYF.

There are a few counts of this clone. The rearrangement uses TRBV5-1 and TRBJ1-1; 9 nucleotides align to TRBD1. This CDR3 has 13 amino acids. Germline lookup yields CDR1 SGHRS and CDR2 YFSETQ. V lost 4 bases to trimming and J lost 11 bases; unmatched junction nucleotides: 9. CDR3 coding DNA: TGCGCCAGCAGCCCACCGGGACAGGGTAAGGCTTTCTTT. As protein: CASSPPGQGKAFF. Full variable domain (remainder filled in from reference TRBV5-1 and TRBJ1-1): KAGVTQTPRYLIKTRGQQVTLSCSPISGHRSVSWYQQTPGQGLQFLFEYFSETQRNKGNFPGRFSGRQFSNSRSEMNVSTLELGDSALYLCASSPPGQGKAFFGQGTRLTVV.

A few counts support this clone. The gene calls are TRBV29-1 and TRBJ1-5; D is possibly TRBD1 (6 bases). Germline V gene sequence: CDR1 SQVTM, CDR2 ANQGSEA. V dropped 5 bases and J dropped 6 bases, with 17 bases sitting between them. This CDR3 is 14 amino acids long. The CDR3 protein is CSVQNGGAFQPQHF. The CDR3 region has the DNA TGCAGCGTTCAAAATGGGGGGGCCTTTCAGCCCCAGCATTTT.

Only a few counts were recorded for this clone. This sequence joins TRBV7-9 and TRBJ1-4, with D possibly matching TRBD1 (6 bases). Germline CDR1 SEHNR, CDR2 FQNEAQ (reference sequence). This CDR3 is 16 amino acids long. V shed 5 bases and J shed 0 bases, with 13 bases lying between them. The CDR3 region is CASSQRTVATNEKLFF. CDR3 DNA sequence: TGTGCCAGCAGCCAGAGGACAGTTGCAACTAATGAAAAACTGTTTTTT.

This clone has only a few counts. The V and J genes are TRBV10-2 and TRBJ2-7; D is ambiguous. The ends were cut back, 3 bases at V and 0 bases at J, with 18 bases in the middle. Germline V CDR1 and CDR2: WSHSY, SAAADI. The CDR3 loop spans 17 amino acids. As DNA, the CDR3 is TGCGCCAGCAGTGACCCCTCTACGGGTGAGTCCTCCTACGAGCAGTACTTC. As protein: CASSDPSTGESSYEQYF.

The chain combines TRBV14 with TRBJ2-3, with a possible D match to TRBD2 (5 bases). The germline CDR1 and CDR2 sequences are SGHDN and FVKESK. The V gene lost 0 bases and the J gene lost 1 base, with 11 bases spanning the gap. This CDR3 comprises 16 residues. CDR3 residues: CASSQELGSGTDTQYF. The CDR3 nucleotides are TGTGCCAGCAGCCAAGAACTAGGATCTGGCACAGATACGCAGTATTTT.

V gene TRBV7-9 combines with J gene TRBJ1-2; 8 nucleotides line up with TRBD1. CDR1 and CDR2 (germline): SEHNR, FQNEAQ (reference sequence). The J segment lost 4 bases and the V segment lost 3 bases, leaving 7 bases of the junction unmatched. The CDR3 sequence is 15 residues long. CDR3 region: CASSFLGQETYGYTF. The CDR3 DNA is TGTGCCAGCAGCTTCTTGGGACAGGAAACCTATGGCTACACCTTC.

This clone was counted between two and nine times. The chain employs TRBV27 and TRBJ1-5; possibly TRBD1 for D (5 bases). This CDR3 contains 14 residues. Per germline, CDR1 MNHEY and CDR2 SMNVEV (reference sequence). Trimming took off 8 bases at V and 0 bases at J, with 11 bases between the two ends. The CDR3 DNA is TGTGCCAGCTCATTTAGGGGTAGCAATCAGCCCCAGCATTTT. It translates to CASSFRGSNQPQHF.

The chain carries TRBV29-1 and TRBJ2-1, with 13 bases lining up with TRBD2. From germline, CDR1 is SQVTM and CDR2 ANQGSEA. The CDR3 covers 13 residues. V lost 7 bases to trimming and J lost 5 bases; unmatched junction nucleotides: 2. In nucleotides, the CDR3 is TGCAGCGCTGGGACTAGCGGGAACAATGAGCAGTTCTTC. As protein: CSAGTSGNNEQFF.

The V gene is TRBV5-4, the J gene TRBJ2-7; a possible D gene is TRBD2 (5 bases). This CDR3 is built from 12 residues. The V and J ends lost 4 bases and 3 bases respectively, with 8 bases between them. CDR1 is SGHNT, CDR2 YYREEE, per germline (reference sequence). CDR3 loop: CASSRLNYEQYF. CDR3 coding DNA: TGTGCCAGCAGCCGACTAAACTACGAGCAGTACTTC.

There are a few counts of this clone. The CDR3, as DNA: TGTGCCAGCAGTTCGGCCGAGGGAGGCGAAAAACTGTTTTTT. It translates to CASSSAEGGEKLFF. The V call is TRBV28, the J call TRBJ1-4, with D hard to call. V lost 4 bases and J 8 bases, leaving 14 bases between the germline ends. Germline V gene data show CDR1 as MDHEN and CDR2 as SYDVKM. There are 14 residues in the CDR3.

The V call is TRBV29-1, the J call TRBJ2-1; TRBD2 matches 14 bases. The CDR3 covers 17 residues. Germline-derived CDR1 and CDR2 are SQVTM and ANQGSEA. Trimming at V came to 3 bases and at J to 7 bases, leaving 11 bases not matched to a gene. CDR3 sequence (DNA): TGCAGCGTTGAGTATTTTCCCGGACTAGCGGGAGGAAATGAGCAGTTCTTC. Residues: CSVEYFPGLAGGNEQFF.

This chain joins TRBV9 and TRBJ2-5, with D possibly TRBD1 on 6 matching bases. The CDR3 totals 14 residues. Deletions cut 1 base from V and 5 bases from J, with 12 bases between. Per germline, CDR1 SGDLS and CDR2 YYNGEE. The CDR3 coding sequence is TGTGCCAGCAGCGTAAGACAGGTTTCCGAGACCCAGTACTTC. Its protein is CASSVRQVSETQYF.

The gene calls are TRBV7-2 and TRBJ1-5; D is undetermined. Germline lookup yields CDR1 SGHTA and CDR2 FQGNSA. There are 16 residues in the CDR3. The V end lost 1 base, the J end lost 6 bases, and 16 bases lay between the germline ends. CDR3 sequence reads: CASSLVSAGPGQPQHF. CDR3 bases: TGTGCCAGCAGCTTAGTTTCGGCAGGCCCTGGTCAGCCCCAGCATTTT.

The chain recombines TRBV6-5 with TRBJ1-5; D is ambiguous. The germline V gene encodes CDR1 MNHEY and CDR2 SVGAGI. Trimming took 6 bases from V and 2 from J, leaving 5 bases between them. This CDR3 has 12 amino acids. CDR3 sequence: CASRQGNQPQHF. The CDR3 DNA sequence: TGTGCCAGCAGACAAGGCAATCAGCCCCAGCATTTT.

This rearrangement joins TRBV28 to TRBJ2-7; 7 bases match TRBD1. The length of the CDR3 is 13 residues. The germline CDR1 and CDR2 sequences are MDHEN and SYDVKM. The trim removed 3 bases at V and 3 bases at J, leaving 2 bases unmatched. The CDR3 DNA follows: TGTGCCAGCAGTTTCCGGGACAGCTACGAGCAGTACTTC. It codes for CASSFRDSYEQYF.

The chain carries TRBV30 and TRBJ1-6; D not resolved. Germline CDR1 GTSNPN, CDR2 SVGIG (reference sequence). CDR3 length: 11 residues. The germline V and J ends were trimmed by 7 bases and 6 bases, with 7 bases remaining between them. Here the CDR3 reads CASRGNSPLHF. As DNA, the CDR3 is TGTGCCTCTCGGGGTAATTCACCCCTCCACTTT.

V and J are TRBV29-1 and TRBJ1-1; 8 positions agree with TRBD1. The germline V gene encodes CDR1 SQVTM and CDR2 ANQGSEA. The CDR3 length is 15 residues. Trimming cost V 1 base and J 0 bases; bases outside gene matches: 4. CDR3 DNA: TGCAGCGTTGAAGGGGACAGGCACTTGAACACTGAAGCTTTCTTT. It encodes CSVEGDRHLNTEAFF.

The sample holds a few counts of this clone. The chain carries TRBV30 and TRBJ1-1, with D unresolved. The ends were cut back, 5 bases at V and 4 bases at J, with 20 bases in the middle. CDR3 length: 15 amino acids. Germline V gene data show CDR1 as GTSNPN and CDR2 as SVGIG (reference sequence). CDR3 amino acids: CAWPSDLGRCTEAFF. The CDR3 coding sequence is TGTGCCTGGCCTTCGGATCTGGGGAGGTGCACTGAAGCTTTCTTT.

This clone was observed a single time. J is TRBJ2-3 and V is TRBV9, with 9 bases matching TRBD1. Trimming took 4 bases from V and 5 from J; bases not matched to a gene: 8. CDR1 is SGDLS, CDR2 YYNGEE, per germline. The CDR3 totals 15 residues. In nucleotides, the CDR3 is TGTGCCAGCAGCCCAGGACAGGGGAGGGGAGATACGCAGTATTTT. Translated, it gives CASSPGQGRGDTQYF.